The rows below give T cell receptor beta chains drawn from one sample of a study of vaccination effects on CD4 cells after COVID-19. No antigens are known for them. Clones were read by immunoSEQ multiplex PCR, and TCRdb kept only the in-frame ones, dropping some. Altogether 9,500 to 15,000 clones are present, about three quarters being singletons, with the ten largest covering approximately 8.9%. The sample in question was CD4+ T cells from PBMCs cultured with SARS-CoV-2 spike peptides, obtained after COVID-19 vaccination. These receptors were taken from a human donor who received a COVID-19 vaccine. Each CDR3 is given with its conserved first and last residue. A D gene is named only where the DNA matches it firmly.

TRBV12-3/TRBV12-4	12	.	TRBJ1-6	TGTGCTACCGGGGGGGGCGGTTCACCCCTCCACTTT	CATGGGGSPLHF
TRBV11-2	15	TRBD2	TRBJ2-5	TGTGCCAGCAGTCCCGGGGCGGGGGGGAAAGAGACCCAGTACTTC	CASSPGAGGKETQYF
TRBV4-3	16	TRBD2	TRBJ2-1	TGCGCCAGCAGCCCCCTACTAGCGGGGGCTTACAATGAGCAGTTCTTC	CASSPLLAGAYNEQFF
TRBV18	16	TRBD2	TRBJ2-1	TGTGCCAGCTCACCACCATCTAGCGGGGGGGCAAATGAGCAGTTCTTC	CASSPPSSGGANEQFF
TRBV6-5	10	.	TRBJ1-1	TGTGCCAGCAGCGAGGGCGAAGCTTTCTTT	CASSEGEAFF
TRBV10-3	14	.	TRBJ1-6	TGTGCCATCAGTGAGTCGGGCGGGAATTCACCCCTCCACTTT	CAISESGGNSPLHF
TRBV7-9	12	TRBD1	TRBJ2-1	TGTGCCAGCAGCACAGGGGACAATGAGCAGTTCTTC	CASSTGDNEQFF
TRBV9	14	.	TRBJ2-7	TGTGCCAGCAGCGTAGATCTCCGTCCTCACGAGCAGTACTTC	CASSVDLRPHEQYF
TRBV19	16	TRBD1	TRBJ1-3	TGTGCCACCGATCCAAGACCAGGGGGCACTGGAAACACCATATATTTT	CATDPRPGGTGNTIYF
TRBV4-3	18	.	TRBJ2-1	TGCGCCAGCAGCCAAGCTTGGGGGGGCCCCAGCTCCTACAATGAGCAGTTCTTC	CASSQAWGGPSSYNEQFF